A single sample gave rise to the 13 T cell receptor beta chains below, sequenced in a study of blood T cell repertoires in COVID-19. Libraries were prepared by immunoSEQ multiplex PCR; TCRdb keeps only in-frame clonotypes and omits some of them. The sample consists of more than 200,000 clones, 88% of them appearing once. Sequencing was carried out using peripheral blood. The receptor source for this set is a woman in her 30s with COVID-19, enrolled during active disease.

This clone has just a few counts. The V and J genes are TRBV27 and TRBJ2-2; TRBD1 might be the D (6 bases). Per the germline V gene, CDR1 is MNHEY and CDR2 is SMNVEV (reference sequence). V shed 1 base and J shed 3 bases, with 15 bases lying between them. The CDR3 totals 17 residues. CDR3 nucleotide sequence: TGTGCCAGCAGTTTATTGTTTGGGGGCCGGGACACCGGGGAGCTGTTTTTT. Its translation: CASSLLFGGRDTGELFF.

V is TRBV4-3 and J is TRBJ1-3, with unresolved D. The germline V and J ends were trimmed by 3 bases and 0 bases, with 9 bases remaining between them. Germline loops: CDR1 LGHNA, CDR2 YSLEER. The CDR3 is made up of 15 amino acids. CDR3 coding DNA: TGCGCCAGCAGCCAGGCCCCTTTCTCTGGAAACACCATATATTTT. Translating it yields CASSQAPFSGNTIYF.

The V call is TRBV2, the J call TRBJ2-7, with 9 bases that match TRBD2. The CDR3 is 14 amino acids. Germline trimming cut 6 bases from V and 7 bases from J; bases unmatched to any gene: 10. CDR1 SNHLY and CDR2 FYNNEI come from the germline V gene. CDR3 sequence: CASRQAGGPGEQYV. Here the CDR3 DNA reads TGTGCCAGCAGACAGGCGGGAGGGCCGGGGGAGCAGTACGTC.

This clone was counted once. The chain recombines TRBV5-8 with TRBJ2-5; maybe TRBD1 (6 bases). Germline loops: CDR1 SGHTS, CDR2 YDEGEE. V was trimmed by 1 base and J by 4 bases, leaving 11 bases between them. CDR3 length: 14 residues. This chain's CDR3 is CASSLLGAPETQYF. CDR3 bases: TGTGCCAGCAGCTTGTTGGGGGCCCCAGAGACCCAGTACTTC.

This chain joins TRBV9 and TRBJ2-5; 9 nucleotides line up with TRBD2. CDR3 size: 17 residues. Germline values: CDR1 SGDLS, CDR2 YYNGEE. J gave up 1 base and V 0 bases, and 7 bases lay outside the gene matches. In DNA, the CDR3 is TGTGCCAGCAGCGTAGCGCCGAGTAGCGGGGGCCAAGAGACCCAGTACTTC. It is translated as CASSVAPSSGGQETQYF. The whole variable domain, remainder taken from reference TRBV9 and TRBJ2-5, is DSGVTQTPKHLITATGQRVTLRCSPRSGDLSVYWYQQSLDQGLQFLIQYYNGEERAKGNILERFSAQQFPDLHSELNLSSLELGDSALYFCASSVAPSSGGQETQYFGPGTRLLVL.

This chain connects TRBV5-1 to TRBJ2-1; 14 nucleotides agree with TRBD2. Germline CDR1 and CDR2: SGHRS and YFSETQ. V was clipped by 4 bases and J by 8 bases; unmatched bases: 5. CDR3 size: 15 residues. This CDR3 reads CASSRGLAGVDEQFF. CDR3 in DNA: TGCGCCAGCAGCCGGGGACTAGCGGGAGTTGATGAGCAGTTCTTC.

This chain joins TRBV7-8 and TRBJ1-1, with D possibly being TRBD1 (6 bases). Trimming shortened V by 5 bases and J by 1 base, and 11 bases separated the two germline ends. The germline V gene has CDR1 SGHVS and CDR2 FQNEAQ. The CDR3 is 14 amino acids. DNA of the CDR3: TGTGCCAGCAGCCGAGGACAGCGGAACACTGAAGCTTTCTTT. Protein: CASSRGQRNTEAFF.

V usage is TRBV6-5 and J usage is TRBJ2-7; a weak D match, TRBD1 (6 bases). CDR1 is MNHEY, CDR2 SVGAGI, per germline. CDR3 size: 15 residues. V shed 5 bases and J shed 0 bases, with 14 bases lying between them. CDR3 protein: CASSPGASSSYEQYF. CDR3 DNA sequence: TGTGCCAGCAGTCCAGGGGCCTCGAGCTCCTACGAGCAGTACTTC.

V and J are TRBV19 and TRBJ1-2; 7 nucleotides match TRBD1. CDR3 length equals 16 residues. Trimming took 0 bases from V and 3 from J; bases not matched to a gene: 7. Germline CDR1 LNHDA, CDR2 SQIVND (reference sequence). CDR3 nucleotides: TGTGCCAGTAGTATAGATCGACAGGGTGGTGACTATGGCTACACCTTC. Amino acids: CASSIDRQGGDYGYTF. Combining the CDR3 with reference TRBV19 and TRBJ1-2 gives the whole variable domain DGGITQSPKYLFRKEGQNVTLSCEQNLNHDAMYWYRQDPGQGLRLIYYSQIVNDFQKGDIAEGYSVSREKKESFPLTVTSAQKNPTAFYLCASSIDRQGGDYGYTFGSGTRLTVV.

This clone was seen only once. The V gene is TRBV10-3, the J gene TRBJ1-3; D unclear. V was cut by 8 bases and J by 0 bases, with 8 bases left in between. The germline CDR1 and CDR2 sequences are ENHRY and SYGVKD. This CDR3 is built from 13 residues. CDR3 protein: CAIRGTSGNTIYF. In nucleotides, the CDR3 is TGTGCCATCCGGGGAACCTCTGGAAACACCATATATTTT.

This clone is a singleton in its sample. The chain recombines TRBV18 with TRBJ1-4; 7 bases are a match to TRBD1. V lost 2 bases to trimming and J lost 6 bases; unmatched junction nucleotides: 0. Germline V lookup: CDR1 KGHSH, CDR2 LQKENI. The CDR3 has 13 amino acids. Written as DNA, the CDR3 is TGTGCCAGCTCACCAGGACAGGATGAAAAACTGTTTTTT. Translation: CASSPGQDEKLFF.

The CDR3 protein is CASSASGVEAFF. Here the CDR3 DNA reads TGTGCCAGCAGCGCTTCGGGGGTAGAAGCTTTCTTT. The rearrangement joins TRBV7-9 to TRBJ1-1; D is possibly TRBD1 (5 bases). Germline CDR1 and CDR2: SEHNR and FQNEAQ (reference sequence). CDR3 length equals 12 residues. Trimming stripped 5 bases from V and 8 bases from J, with 12 bases between.

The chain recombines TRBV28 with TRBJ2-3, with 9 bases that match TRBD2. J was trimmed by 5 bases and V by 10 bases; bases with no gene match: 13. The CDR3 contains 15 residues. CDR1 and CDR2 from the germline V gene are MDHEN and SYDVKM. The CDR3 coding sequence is TGTGCCACCGGCCCTAGCGGGGCCGGGGGAGATACGCAGTATTTT. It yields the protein CATGPSGAGGDTQYF.